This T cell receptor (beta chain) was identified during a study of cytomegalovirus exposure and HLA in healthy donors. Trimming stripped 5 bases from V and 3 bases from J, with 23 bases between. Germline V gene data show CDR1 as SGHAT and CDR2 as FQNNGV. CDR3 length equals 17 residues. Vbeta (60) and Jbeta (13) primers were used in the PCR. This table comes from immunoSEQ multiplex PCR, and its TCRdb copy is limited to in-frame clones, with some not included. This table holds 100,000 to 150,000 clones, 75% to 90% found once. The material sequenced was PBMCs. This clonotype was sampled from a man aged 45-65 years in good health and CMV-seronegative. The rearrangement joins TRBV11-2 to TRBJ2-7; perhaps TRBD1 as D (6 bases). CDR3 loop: CASSIRTAVSLHYEQYF. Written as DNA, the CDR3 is TGTGCCAGCAGCATTCGGACAGCGGTGTCCTTACACTACGAGCAGTACTTC.